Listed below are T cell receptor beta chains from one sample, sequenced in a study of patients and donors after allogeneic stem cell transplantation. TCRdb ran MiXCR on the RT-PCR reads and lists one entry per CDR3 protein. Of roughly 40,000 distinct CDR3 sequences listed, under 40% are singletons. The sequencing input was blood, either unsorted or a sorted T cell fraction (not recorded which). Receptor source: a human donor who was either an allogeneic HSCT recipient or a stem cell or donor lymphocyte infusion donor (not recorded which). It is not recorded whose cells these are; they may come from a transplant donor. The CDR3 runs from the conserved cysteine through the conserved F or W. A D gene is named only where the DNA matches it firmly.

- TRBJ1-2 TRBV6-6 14 CASSSRTTGPGYTF
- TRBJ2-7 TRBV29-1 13 CSVESQGGNEQYF
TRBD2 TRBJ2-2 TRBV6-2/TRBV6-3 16 CASRPILAVNTGELFF
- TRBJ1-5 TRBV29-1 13 CSVLGQGGQPQHF
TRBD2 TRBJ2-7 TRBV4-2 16 CASSLGLAGPTYEQYF
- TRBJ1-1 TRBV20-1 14 CSADPGGRITEAFF
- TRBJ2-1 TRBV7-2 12 CASSLVRGEQFF
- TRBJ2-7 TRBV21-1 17 CASSQKPAGGTSYEQYF
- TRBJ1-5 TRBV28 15 CASIAGMDSNQPQHF
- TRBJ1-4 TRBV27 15 CASSLLGLDGEKLFF
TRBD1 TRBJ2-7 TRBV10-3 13 CAISGQGDYEQYF
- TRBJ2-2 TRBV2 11 CASGPTGELFF
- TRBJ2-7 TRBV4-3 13 CASSLHPSYEQYF
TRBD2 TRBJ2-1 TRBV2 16 CASRLRLATTYNEQFF
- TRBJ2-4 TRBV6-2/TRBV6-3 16 CASRPDETIAKNIQYF
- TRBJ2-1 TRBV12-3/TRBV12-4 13 CASRPTGRDEQFF
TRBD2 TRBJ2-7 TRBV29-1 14 CSVTLAGDMYEQYF
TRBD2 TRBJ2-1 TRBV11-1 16 CASSDPGTRGYNEQFF
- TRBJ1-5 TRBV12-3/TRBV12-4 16 CASSLQDVGSNQPQHF
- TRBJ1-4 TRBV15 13 CATRGSPNEKLFF
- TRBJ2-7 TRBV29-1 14 CSVDSTGKSYEQYF
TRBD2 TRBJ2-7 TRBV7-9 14 CASSLILARGEQYF
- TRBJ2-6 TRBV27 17 CASSPTVVGQKANVLTF
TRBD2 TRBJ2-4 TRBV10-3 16 CAISGGLAGLINIQYF
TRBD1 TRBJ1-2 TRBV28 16 CASSLGTGGFNYGYTF
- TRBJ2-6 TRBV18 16 CASADTIFGGANVLTF
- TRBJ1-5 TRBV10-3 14 CAISEGPRHQPQHF
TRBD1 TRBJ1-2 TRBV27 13 CASSPTHRGGYTF
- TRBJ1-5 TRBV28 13 CASRPQGYQPQHF
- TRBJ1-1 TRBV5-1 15 CASSPWVGMNTEAFF
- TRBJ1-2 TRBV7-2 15 CASSLDWRGTYGYTF
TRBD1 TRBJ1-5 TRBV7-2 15 CASSLAQTGGKPQHF
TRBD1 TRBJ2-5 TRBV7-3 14 CASSSTGGGETQYF
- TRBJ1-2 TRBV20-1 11 CSARGGKGYTF
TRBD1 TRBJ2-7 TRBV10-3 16 CAISGPGQVGGYEQYF
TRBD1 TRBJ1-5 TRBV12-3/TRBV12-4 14 CASSSGTGNQPQHF
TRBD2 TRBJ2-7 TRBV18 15 CASSPGLAGAYEQYF
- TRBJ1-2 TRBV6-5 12 CASKRTDYGYTF
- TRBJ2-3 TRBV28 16 CASTQAYRVWTDTQYF
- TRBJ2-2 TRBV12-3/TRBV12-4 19 CASVYRGTHSWPNTGELFF
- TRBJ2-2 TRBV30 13 CAWTGSPTGELFF
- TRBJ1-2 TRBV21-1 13 CASSLGTEDGYTF
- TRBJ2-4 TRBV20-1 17 CSAKGIRALMSKNIQYF
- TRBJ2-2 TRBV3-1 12 CASSQDWGELFF
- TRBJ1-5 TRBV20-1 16 CSAREGWQAENQPQHF
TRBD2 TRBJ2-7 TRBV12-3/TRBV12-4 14 CASSGTSGRNEQYF
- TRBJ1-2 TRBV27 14 CASSPPGAAYGYTF
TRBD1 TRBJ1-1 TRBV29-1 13 CSGTGTATTEAFF
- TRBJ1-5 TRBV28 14 CASCGDLSNQPQHF
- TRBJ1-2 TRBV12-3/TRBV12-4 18 CASSPHPGRPSANYGYTF
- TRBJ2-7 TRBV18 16 CASSPRGDRPSYEQYF
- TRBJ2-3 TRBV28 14 CASSLLGGRDTQYF